Below, 5 T cell receptor beta chains from the same sample are listed, as sequenced in a study of T cell changes during pregnancy in multiple sclerosis. Profiled with immunoSEQ multiplex PCR; TCRdb holds only in-frame clones, not every one. The data hold about 50,000 clones, with 85% to 95% observed a single time. The sequenced sample was CD4+ T cells from peripheral blood mononuclear cells, obtained before pregnancy. These receptors were taken from a female donor with multiple sclerosis, enrolled in a pregnancy study.

This chain links TRBV7-2 with TRBJ1-2; D unclear. This CDR3 has 14 amino acids. Trimming shortened V by 4 bases and J by 0 bases, and 9 bases separated the two germline ends. Germline CDR1 SGHTA, CDR2 FQGNSA. The CDR3 DNA reads as TGTGCCAGCAGCTCCCTCCCTACTAACTATGGCTACACCTTC. This translates into CASSSLPTNYGYTF.

The chain employs TRBV7-9 and TRBJ2-1; 11 positions match TRBD2. From germline, CDR1 is SEHNR and CDR2 FQNEAQ (reference sequence). There are 15 residues in the CDR3. After removal of 7 bases from V and 5 bases from J, the junction contained 7 bases not matched to a gene. Written as DNA, the CDR3 is TGTGCCAGCAAAACTAGCGGGAGTAAAGACAATGAGCAGTTCTTC. It translates to CASKTSGSKDNEQFF. Complete variable domain (other parts from reference TRBV7-9 and TRBJ2-1): DTGVSQNPRHKITKRGQNVTFRCDPISEHNRLYWYRQTLGQGPEFLTYFQNEAQLEKSRLLSDRFSAERPKGSFSTLEIQRTEQGDSAMYLCASKTSGSKDNEQFFGPGTRLTVL.

The chain couples TRBV11-3 to TRBJ1-2; D ambiguous. The CDR3 is 12 amino acids. V dropped 3 bases and J dropped 7 bases, with 9 bases sitting between them. In germline, CDR1 is SGHNT, CDR2 YENEEA. The chain's CDR3 is CASSFVVSGYTF. In DNA form, the CDR3 reads TGTGCCAGCAGCTTCGTCGTGAGTGGCTACACCTTC.

This sequence joins TRBV19 and TRBJ1-5; a possible D gene is TRBD1 (5 bases). The CDR3 extends over 15 amino acids. Germline CDR1 reads LNHDA; CDR2 reads SQIVND (reference sequence). Trimming took off 7 bases at V and 4 bases at J, with 17 bases between the two ends. The CDR3: CASNRAGLGNQPQHF. In nucleotides, the CDR3 is TGTGCCAGTAATAGGGCGGGACTGGGAAATCAGCCCCAGCATTTT.

This clone showed up just once. This chain connects TRBV27 to TRBJ2-2, with D perhaps matching TRBD1 (6 bases). The CDR3 runs 14 residues. In germline, CDR1 is MNHEY, CDR2 SMNVEV (reference sequence). V gave up 6 bases and J gave up 5 bases, with 13 bases separating them. The CDR3 is CASRPYRETGELFF. The CDR3 region has the DNA TGTGCCAGCAGACCTTACAGGGAAACCGGGGAGCTGTTTTTT.